This TCR beta chain was profiled in a study of blood T cells in healthy people across ages. Together with a sample-barcoded 5' primer, a J-beta primer mix was included in a second PCR lasting about 7 to 11 cycles. Each of the cDNA molecules was tagged by a template-switch adaptor with 12 random nucleotides. In TCRdb, the 5' RACE reads were re-called with MiXCR into one record per CDR3 protein. The repertoire consists of about 630,000 distinct CDR3 sequences, with 20% to 25% occurring once and the leading ten covering under 4%. This CDR3 is 15 amino acids long. The V gene end was trimmed by 5 bases and the J gene end by 6 bases; junction bases not matched to a gene: 8. CDR1 and CDR2 from the germline V gene are SEHNR and FQNEAQ (reference sequence).

This clonotype was sampled from a man in his 70s in good health. Material: blood. This chain connects TRBV7-9 to TRBJ1-5, with 9 bases identical to TRBD1. In DNA form, the CDR3 reads TGTGCCAGCAGCCATCTGGGACAGGGTGTTCAGCCCCAGCATTTT. Translation: CASSHLGQGVQPQHF.